Below, one TCR beta chain is given with its context. Its antigen target is currently unknown. No per-base quality is available; no much larger clone lies one base away. Libraries were prepared through RT-PCR. Instrument used: Illumina HiSeq 2500. Clones were called with MiXCR by TCRdb after fastp trimmed the public reads at Q25, and only in-frame beta chains were retained. Every entry covers one CDR3 protein and lists the most common genes and DNA from its rows. A total of 650,000 or so distinct CDR3 sequences appear in this sample, 14% of them only once. 7.6% of the sample rests with the top ten. This entry belongs to a study of response to subunit inactivated influenza vaccine (dated by TCRdb to 2016 to 2018). For context, the study as a whole: Deep quantitative profiling of the T cell receptor repertoire was used in the study to follow responses to a trivalent subunit inactivated influenza vaccine.

The CDR3 sequence holds 15 residues, the cysteine and phenylalanine included. The sequence is cut down to CDR3 DNA, 45 bases in frame from base 1. The germline V gene specifies KGHSH as CDR1 and LQKENI as CDR2. Relative to germline, V is 2 bases shorter and J is 3 bases shorter, with 12 bases between their ends. On the study overall, not on this receptor specifically: It was suggested by the authors that each seasonal influenza vaccination may recruit only a limited number of new T cells.

This TCR was sampled from a man between 50 and 59 years old who received an inactivated influenza vaccine. Donor details come from another sample of the same person, matched by shared clones. Here the chain combines TRBV18 and TRBJ2-3; perhaps TRBD2 is the D gene, with 6 bases matching. Here the sequenced sample was PBMCs from blood, taken 14 to 15 days before vaccination. DNA sequence: TGTGCCAGCTCACCAAGCTCACGGGGGACAGATACGCAGTATTTT. The translation is CASSPSSRGTDTQYF.